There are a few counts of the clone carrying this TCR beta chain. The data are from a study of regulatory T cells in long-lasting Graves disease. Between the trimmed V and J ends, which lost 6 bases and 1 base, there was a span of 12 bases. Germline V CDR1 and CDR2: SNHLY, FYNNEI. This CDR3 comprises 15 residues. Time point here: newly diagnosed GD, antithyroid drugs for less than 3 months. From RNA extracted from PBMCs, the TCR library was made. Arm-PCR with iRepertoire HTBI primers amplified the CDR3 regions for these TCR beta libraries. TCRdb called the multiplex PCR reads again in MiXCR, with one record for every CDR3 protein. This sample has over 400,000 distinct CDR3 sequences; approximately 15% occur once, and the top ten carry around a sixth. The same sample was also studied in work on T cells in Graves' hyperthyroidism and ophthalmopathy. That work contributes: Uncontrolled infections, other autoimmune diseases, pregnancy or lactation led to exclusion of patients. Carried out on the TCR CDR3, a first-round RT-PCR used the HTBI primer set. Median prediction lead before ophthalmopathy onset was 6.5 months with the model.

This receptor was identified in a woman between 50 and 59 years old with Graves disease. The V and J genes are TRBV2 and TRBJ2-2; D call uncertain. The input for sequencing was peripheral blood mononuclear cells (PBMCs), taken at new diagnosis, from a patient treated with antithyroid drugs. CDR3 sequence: CASRRAAVNTGELFF. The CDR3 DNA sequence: TGTGCCAGCAGGAGAGCCGCGGTGAACACCGGGGAGCTGTTTTTT. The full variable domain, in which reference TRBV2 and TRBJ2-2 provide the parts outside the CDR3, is EPEVTQTPSHQVTQMGQEVILRCVPISNHLYFYWYRQILGQKVEFLVSFYNNEISEKSEIFDDQFSVERPDGSNFTLKIRSTKLEDSAMYFCASRRAAVNTGELFFGEGSRLTVL.